This T cell receptor (beta chain) was sequenced for a study of tumor and adjacent non-tumor tissue in lung cancer. The overall study: Histology: about twelve adenocarcinoma, a couple of squamous cell carcinoma, 1 small cell lung cancer.

About this clonotype: Its antigen remains unidentified. The junction and the germline gene differ at one end; a read error may be behind it.

Study findings and constraints: Tumor tissue had significantly higher TCR diversity than normal lung. Top 100 clones took a larger repertoire share in normal lung. Shorter survival was associated with higher TCR diversity in tumors.

The CDR3 is 15 amino acids. In germline, CDR1 is MNHNS, CDR2 SASEGT. This sample's RNA came from whole unsorted tissue. The library came from three nested PCR rounds adapted from ARM-PCR protocols. TCRdb re-called the multiplex PCR reads with MiXCR, one entry per CDR3 protein. The sample includes approximately 76,000 distinct CDR3 sequences, around 65% seen only once; the top ten take roughly an eighth. The chain is built from TRBV6-1 and TRBJ2-5; D perhaps matches TRBD2 (5 bases). The sequence was obtained from a woman in her sixties or seventies with non-small cell lung cancer. The sequenced sample was lung tumor tissue. CDR3 sequence reads: CASSEYRAVQETQQF. The CDR3 DNA follows: TGTGCCAGCAGTGAATACCGAGCGGTTCAAGAGACCCAACAGTTC.